The entry below describes one TCR beta chain. This clonotype was observed a handful of times. What antigen it recognizes has not been identified. Base qualities are missing; no much larger clone stands one base away. PBMCs were isolated by Ficoll-Paque density gradient centrifugation. The entry originates in a study of T-cell memory formation after mild COVID-19 (dated by TCRdb to 2020 to 2023). The study in broad terms: TCR sequence clusters from the two donors were found to be largely donor specific. Two young, previously healthy adult volunteers, one female and one male, were included in the cohort. In a couple of donors, T-cell clones that expanded and contracted after mild COVID-19 were tracked by sequencing TCRalpha and TCRbeta repertoires over time. Paper-wide results and their limitations: SARS-CoV-2 specificity was not confirmed for the second-wave clones peaking on day 37. Some responding clones were detected in pre-infection memory, suggesting pre-existing cross-reactive memory T cells joined the SARS-CoV-2 response. Contracting CD4+ clones were located mainly in the CM and EM memory subsets, whereas CD8+ clones were found to be enriched in EMRA. Clones contracting from day 15 to 85 had balanced CD4/CD8 phenotypes, while a second wave expanding from day 15 to 37 was biased towards CD4+. The study covered only a couple of mild cases, and larger cohorts including severe cases with pre-infection samples were considered necessary.

The cysteine opens and the phenylalanine closes a CDR3 of 16 amino acids. Solely the CDR3 DNA is kept, with 48 bases framed from the first base. V is trimmed back by 5 bases and J by 3 bases, and the junction contains 6 bases that no gene match accounts for. CDR1 is given as MNHEY and CDR2 as SMNVEV, both from the germline V gene (reference sequence). Sequencer: Illumina NovaSeq 6000. TCRalpha and TCRbeta cDNA libraries were constructed by 5'RACE with constant-segment primers, with sample barcodes and unique molecular identifiers being introduced. RNA was extracted from every sample with Trizol reagent. Library amplification was performed in two PCR steps, and a second sample barcode and Illumina TruSeq adapters were introduced in the second step. Sequencing of the libraries was done on an Illumina NovaSeq, producing 2 x 150 bp paired-end reads. The authors' analysis ran thus. Reads were demultiplexed and collapsed into UMI-guided consensus sequences with migec v1.2.7. With mixcr v2.1.11, UMI consensuses were aligned to TRA and TRB V and J templates and assembled into clonotypes. A clonotype was counted as expanded or contracted only if both edgeR and NoisET called the change significant, with noise models trained on biological replicates. For edgeR calls, a false discovery rate-adjusted p below 0.01 and a log2 fold-change threshold of 1 were applied. As an exploratory analysis of dynamics, PCA with hierarchical clustering was applied to max-normalized trajectories of the 1000 most abundant clonotypes. Separately sequenced CD4+ and CD8+ repertoires were used to assign the CD4 or CD8 phenotype of responding clones. Clones were called with MiXCR by TCRdb after fastp trimmed the public reads at Q25, and only in-frame beta chains were retained. When rows share a CDR3 protein, they turn into one entry using the most common DNA and genes. The V and J calls here are based on TCRdb, not the publication. The sample profile shows 450,000 to 650,000 distinct CDR3 sequences; under 20% of them were found once. The ten biggest clones cover about 12% of the sample.

The receptor chain draws on TRBV27 and TRBJ2-3, with TRBD2 identical over 12 junction bases. The clonotype was recovered from an adult woman who had mild COVID-19 (a few samples of this study predate the infection). The sample titles of this study are shuffled in the database, so cell type and time point are left out; the donor was told from shared clones. The sample was PBMCs or a T cell subset sorted from them (not recorded which). The DNA reads as follows: TGTGCCAGCAGTCTGACTAGCGGGGGAGCAACAGATACGCAGTATTTT. This translates into CASSLTSGGATDTQYF.